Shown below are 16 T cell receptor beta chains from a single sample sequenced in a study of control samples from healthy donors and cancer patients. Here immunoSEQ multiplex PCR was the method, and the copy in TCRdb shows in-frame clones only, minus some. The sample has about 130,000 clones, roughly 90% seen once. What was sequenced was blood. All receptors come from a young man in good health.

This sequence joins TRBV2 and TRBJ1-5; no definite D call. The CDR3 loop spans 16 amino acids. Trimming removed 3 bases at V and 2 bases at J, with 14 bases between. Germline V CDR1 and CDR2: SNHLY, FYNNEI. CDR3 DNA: TGTGCCAGCAGTGACGGGGTGAAGGTTGGCAATCAGCCCCAGCATTTT. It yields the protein CASSDGVKVGNQPQHF.

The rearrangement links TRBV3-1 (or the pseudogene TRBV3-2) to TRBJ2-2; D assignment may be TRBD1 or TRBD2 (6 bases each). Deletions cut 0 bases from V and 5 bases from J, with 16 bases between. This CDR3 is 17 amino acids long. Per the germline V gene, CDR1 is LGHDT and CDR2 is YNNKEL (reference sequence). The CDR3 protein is CASSQDWWGATTGELFF. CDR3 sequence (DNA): TGTGCCAGCAGCCAAGATTGGTGGGGGGCGACGACCGGGGAGCTGTTTTTT.

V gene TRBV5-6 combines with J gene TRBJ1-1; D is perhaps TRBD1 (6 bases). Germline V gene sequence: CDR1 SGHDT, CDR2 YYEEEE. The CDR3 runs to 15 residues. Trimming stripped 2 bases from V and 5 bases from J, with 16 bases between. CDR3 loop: CASSFGLGGLTEAFF. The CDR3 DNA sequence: TGTGCCAGCAGCTTCGGCCTTGGGGGCTTGACTGAAGCTTTCTTT.

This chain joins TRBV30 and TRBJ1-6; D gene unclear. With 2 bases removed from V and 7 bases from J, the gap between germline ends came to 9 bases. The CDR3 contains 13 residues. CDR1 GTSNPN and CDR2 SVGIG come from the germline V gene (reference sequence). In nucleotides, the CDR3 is TGTGCCTGGAGTAGGGCCAGCAATTCACCCCTCCACTTT. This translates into CAWSRASNSPLHF. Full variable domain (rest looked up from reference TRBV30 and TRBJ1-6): SQTIHQWPATLVQPVGSPLSLECTVEGTSNPNLYWYRQAAGRGLQLLFYSVGIGQISSEVPQNLSASRPQDRQFILSSKKLLLSDSGFYLCAWSRASNSPLHFGNGTRLTVT.

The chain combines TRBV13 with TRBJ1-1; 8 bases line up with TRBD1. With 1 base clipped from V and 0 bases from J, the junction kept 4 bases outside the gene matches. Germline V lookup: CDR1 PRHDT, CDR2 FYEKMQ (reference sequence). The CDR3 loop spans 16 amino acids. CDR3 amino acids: CASSLDGQGMNTEAFF. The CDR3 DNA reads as TGTGCCAGCAGCTTAGATGGACAGGGAATGAACACTGAAGCTTTCTTT.

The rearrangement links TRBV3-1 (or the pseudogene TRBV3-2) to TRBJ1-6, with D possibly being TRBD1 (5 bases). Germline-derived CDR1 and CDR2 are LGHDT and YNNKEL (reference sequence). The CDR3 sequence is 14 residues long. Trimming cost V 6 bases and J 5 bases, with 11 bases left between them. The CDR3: CASRRGDHNSPLHF. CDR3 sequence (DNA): TGTGCCAGCAGGCGAGGGGACCATAATTCACCCCTCCACTTT.

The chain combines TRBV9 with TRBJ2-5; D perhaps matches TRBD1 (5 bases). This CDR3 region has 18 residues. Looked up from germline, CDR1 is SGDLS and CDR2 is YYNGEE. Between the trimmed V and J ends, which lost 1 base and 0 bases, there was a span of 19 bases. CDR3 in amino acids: CASSVPAKTEDHQETQYF. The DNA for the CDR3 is TGTGCCAGCAGCGTACCGGCCAAGACAGAGGACCACCAAGAGACCCAGTACTTC.

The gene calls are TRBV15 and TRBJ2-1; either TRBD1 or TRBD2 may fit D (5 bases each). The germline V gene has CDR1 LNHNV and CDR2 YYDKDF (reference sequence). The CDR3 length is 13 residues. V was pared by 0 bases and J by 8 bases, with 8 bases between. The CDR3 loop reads CATSRDMGDEQFF. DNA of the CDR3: TGTGCCACCAGCAGAGATATGGGGGATGAGCAGTTCTTC. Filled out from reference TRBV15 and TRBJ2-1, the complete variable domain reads DAMVIQNPRYQVTQFGKPVTLSCSQTLNHNVMYWYQQKSSQAPKLLFHYYDKDFNNEADTPDNFQSRRPNTSFCFLDIRSPGLGDTAMYLCATSRDMGDEQFFGPGTRLTVL.

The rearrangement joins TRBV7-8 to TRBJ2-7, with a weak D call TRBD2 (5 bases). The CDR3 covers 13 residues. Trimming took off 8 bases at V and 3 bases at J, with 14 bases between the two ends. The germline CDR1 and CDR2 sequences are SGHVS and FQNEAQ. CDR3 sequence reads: CASGDRADYEQYV. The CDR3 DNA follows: TGTGCCAGCGGCGATCGAGCGGACTACGAGCAGTACGTC.

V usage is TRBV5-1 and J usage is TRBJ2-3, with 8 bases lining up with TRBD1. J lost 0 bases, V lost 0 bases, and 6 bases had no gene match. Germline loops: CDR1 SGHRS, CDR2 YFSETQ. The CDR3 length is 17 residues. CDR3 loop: CASSLAYRGASTDTQYF. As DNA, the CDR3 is TGCGCCAGCAGCTTGGCCTACAGGGGGGCTAGCACAGATACGCAGTATTTT.

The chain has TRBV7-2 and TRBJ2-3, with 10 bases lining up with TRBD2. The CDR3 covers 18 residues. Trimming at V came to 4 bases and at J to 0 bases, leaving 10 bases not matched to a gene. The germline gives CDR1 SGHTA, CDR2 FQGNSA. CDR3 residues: CASSSSSGGSFSTDTQYF. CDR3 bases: TGTGCCAGCAGCTCATCTAGCGGGGGTTCGTTTAGCACAGATACGCAGTATTTT.

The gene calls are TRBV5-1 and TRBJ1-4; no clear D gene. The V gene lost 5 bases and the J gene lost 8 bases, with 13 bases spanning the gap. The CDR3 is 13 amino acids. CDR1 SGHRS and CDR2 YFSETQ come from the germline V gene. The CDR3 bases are TGCGCCAGCAGACCTCAGGATAGGGAAAAACTGTTTTTT. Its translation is CASRPQDREKLFF. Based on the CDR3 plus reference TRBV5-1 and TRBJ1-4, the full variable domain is KAGVTQTPRYLIKTRGQQVTLSCSPISGHRSVSWYQQTPGQGLQFLFEYFSETQRNKGNFPGRFSGRQFSNSRSEMNVSTLELGDSALYLCASRPQDREKLFFGSGTQLSVL.

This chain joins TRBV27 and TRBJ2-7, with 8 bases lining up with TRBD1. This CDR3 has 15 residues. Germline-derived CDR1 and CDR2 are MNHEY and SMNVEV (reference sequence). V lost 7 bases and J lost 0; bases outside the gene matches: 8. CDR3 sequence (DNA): TGTGCCAGCAAAGCTGCCGGGACAGGCTCCTACGAGCAGTACGTC. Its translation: CASKAAGTGSYEQYV.

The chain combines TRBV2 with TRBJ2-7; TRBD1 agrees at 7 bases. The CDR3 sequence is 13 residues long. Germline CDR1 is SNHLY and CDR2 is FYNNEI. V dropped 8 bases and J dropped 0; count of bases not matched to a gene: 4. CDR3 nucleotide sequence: TGTGCCAGCGAGGGGGCGAGCTCCTACGAGCAGTACTTC. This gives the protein CASEGASSYEQYF.

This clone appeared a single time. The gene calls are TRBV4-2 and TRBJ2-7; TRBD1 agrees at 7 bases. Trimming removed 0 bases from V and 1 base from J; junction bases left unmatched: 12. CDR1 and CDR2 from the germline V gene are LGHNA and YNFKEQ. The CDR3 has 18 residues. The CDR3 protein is CASSQEEVRQGPSYEQYF. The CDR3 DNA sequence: TGTGCCAGCAGCCAAGAAGAGGTAAGACAGGGCCCGTCCTACGAGCAGTACTTC.

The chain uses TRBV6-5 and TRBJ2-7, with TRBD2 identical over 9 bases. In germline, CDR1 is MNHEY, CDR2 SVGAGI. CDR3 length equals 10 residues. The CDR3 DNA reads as TGTGCCAGCAGTTATAGCGGGAGAATAGTC. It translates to CASSYSGRIV.